The entry that follows covers one T cell receptor beta chain sequence. The target antigen is unknown. CCR7-negative CD45RA+ TemRA cells were pooled with CD45RO+ cells for CD8 memory. The assay was immunoSEQ multiplex PCR, and TCRdb's table has in-frame clones only and misses some. The table shows about 110,000 clones, with about 67% occurring only once. This sample stems from a study of shared clonotypes between healthy human individuals. The wider study: Donor ages ranged 18 to 49 years: two women, a few men.

Study conclusions and caveats: Researchers sampled only blood; tissue repertoires likely differ. The four-donor shared clonotypes exceeded non-shared clonotypes in generation probability, with non-shared ones scoring lower.

This CDR3 contains 17 residues. The germline V gene has CDR1 SEHNR and CDR2 FQNEAQ (reference sequence). Trimming left V 5 bases short and J 3 bases short, with 20 bases between. V usage is TRBV7-9 and J usage is TRBJ2-1; D gene unclear. Sample: memory CD8+ T cells sorted from blood. Subset meaning: CD45RO+ cells pooled with CCR7-negative TemRA cells. This receptor was identified in a woman aged 25 to 39 in good health. The CDR3, as DNA: TGTGCCAGCAGCCCCCCTCGGCATGTATTGTTCTACAATGAGCAGTTCTTC. This encodes CASSPPRHVLFYNEQFF.